The rows below give T cell receptor beta chains drawn from one sample of a study of blood T cell repertoires in COVID-19. Assay: immunoSEQ multiplex PCR; the TCRdb copy retains only in-frame clones and omits some. The table lists 200,000 to 300,000 clones, 85% of them singletons. The sequencing input was peripheral blood. All receptors derive from a woman aged 60 to 75 with active or convalescent COVID-19. Each CDR3 is given with its conserved first and last residue. Each record gives: V gene, clone size, J gene, D gene, CDR3 protein, CDR3 DNA. D genes are given only for firm matches. Expanded clones get a size class; other rows say once, few or many, or leave the size out.

v_call: TRBV24-1; clone_size: NA; j_call: TRBJ1-1; d_call: TRBD1; cdr3_aa: CATSDAGQGTEAFF; cdr3_nt: TGTGCCACCAGTGACGCGGGACAGGGTACTGAAGCTTTCTTT
v_call: TRBV7-9; clone_size: NA; j_call: TRBJ1-4; d_call: TRBD1; cdr3_aa: CASSHKGAREKLFF; cdr3_nt: TGTGCCAGCAGCCACAAGGGGGCGCGGGAAAAACTGTTTTTT
v_call: TRBV28; clone_size: NA; j_call: TRBJ1-2; d_call: NA; cdr3_aa: CASSFWGEDGYTF; cdr3_nt: TGTGCCAGCAGTTTCTGGGGCGAAGATGGCTACACCTTC
v_call: TRBV3-1/TRBV3-2; clone_size: NA; j_call: TRBJ1-5; d_call: TRBD1; cdr3_aa: CASSQGQGRGNQPQHF; cdr3_nt: TGTGCCAGCAGCCAGGGACAGGGGAGGGGTAATCAGCCCCAGCATTTT
v_call: TRBV28; clone_size: NA; j_call: TRBJ1-2; d_call: TRBD1; cdr3_aa: CASSIPGQGIGYTF; cdr3_nt: TGTGCCAGCAGCATCCCGGGACAGGGGATTGGCTACACCTTC
v_call: TRBV3-1/TRBV3-2; clone_size: NA; j_call: TRBJ2-1; d_call: NA; cdr3_aa: CASSQERGTGSHNEQFF; cdr3_nt: TGTGCCAGCAGCCAAGAACGTGGGACTGGCTCGCACAATGAGCAGTTCTTC
v_call: TRBV6-5; clone_size: few; j_call: TRBJ2-2; d_call: NA; cdr3_aa: CASRALGAAGELFF; cdr3_nt: TGTGCCAGCAGAGCCTTGGGGGCCGCCGGGGAGCTGTTTTTT
v_call: TRBV3-1/TRBV3-2; clone_size: NA; j_call: TRBJ2-3; d_call: NA; cdr3_aa: CASSQPSGKSTDTQYF; cdr3_nt: TGTGCCAGCAGCCAACCCAGCGGTAAGAGCACAGATACGCAGTATTTT
v_call: TRBV6-6; clone_size: NA; j_call: TRBJ2-1; d_call: TRBD1; cdr3_aa: CASTRDRDNEQFF; cdr3_nt: TGTGCCAGCACCCGTGACAGGGACAATGAGCAGTTCTTC
v_call: TRBV5-1; clone_size: NA; j_call: TRBJ2-2; d_call: NA; cdr3_aa: CASSSYRFGNTGELFF; cdr3_nt: TGCGCCAGCAGCTCCTACAGGTTTGGCAACACCGGGGAGCTGTTTTTT
v_call: TRBV18; clone_size: few; j_call: TRBJ2-5; d_call: NA; cdr3_aa: CASSPLPRGGGQETQYF; cdr3_nt: TGTGCCAGCTCACCACTTCCACGAGGGGGGGGTCAAGAGACCCAGTACTTC
v_call: TRBV7-9; clone_size: NA; j_call: TRBJ1-4; d_call: TRBD1; cdr3_aa: CASSFDRDREKLFF; cdr3_nt: TGTGCCAGCAGCTTCGACAGGGACAGAGAAAAACTGTTTTTT
v_call: TRBV28; clone_size: NA; j_call: TRBJ2-1; d_call: TRBD2; cdr3_aa: CASSPSPGTSGGIPYNEQFF; cdr3_nt: TGTGCCAGCAGTCCCTCCCCTGGGACTAGCGGGGGAATTCCCTACAATGAGCAGTTCTTC
v_call: TRBV2; clone_size: NA; j_call: TRBJ2-5; d_call: TRBD2; cdr3_aa: CASSELTGGGETQYF; cdr3_nt: TGTGCCAGCAGTGAGCTCACGGGGGGTGGAGAGACCCAGTACTTC
v_call: TRBV18; clone_size: once; j_call: TRBJ2-1; d_call: NA; cdr3_aa: CASSQASSYNEQFF; cdr3_nt: TGTGCCAGCTCACAGGCTAGTAGCTACAATGAGCAGTTCTTC
v_call: TRBV7-2; clone_size: NA; j_call: TRBJ2-5; d_call: NA; cdr3_aa: CASSLLTGETQYF; cdr3_nt: TGTGCCAGCAGCTTACTGACTGGCGAGACCCAGTACTTC
v_call: TRBV19; clone_size: NA; j_call: TRBJ2-1; d_call: NA; cdr3_aa: CASSTPGRGGSEQFF; cdr3_nt: TGTGCCAGTAGTACCCCGGGCAGGGGCGGGAGTGAGCAGTTCTTC
v_call: TRBV6-5; clone_size: NA; j_call: TRBJ2-3; d_call: NA; cdr3_aa: CASSWTRSNTDTQYF; cdr3_nt: TGTGCCAGCAGTTGGACTCGGAGCAACACAGATACGCAGTATTTT
v_call: TRBV5-1; clone_size: NA; j_call: TRBJ1-2; d_call: TRBD1; cdr3_aa: CASSLGRTGDGYTF; cdr3_nt: TGCGCCAGCAGCTTGGGCAGGACAGGGGATGGCTACACCTTC
v_call: TRBV30; clone_size: NA; j_call: TRBJ2-5; d_call: NA; cdr3_aa: CAWSVHRETQYF; cdr3_nt: TGTGCCTGGAGTGTTCACAGGGAGACCCAGTACTTC
v_call: TRBV19; clone_size: few; j_call: TRBJ2-2; d_call: TRBD2; cdr3_aa: CASSMIAGGTGELFF; cdr3_nt: TGTGCCAGTAGTATGATAGCGGGAGGTACCGGGGAGCTGTTTTTT
v_call: TRBV2; clone_size: NA; j_call: TRBJ1-1; d_call: TRBD1; cdr3_aa: CASSIISGGLTEAFF; cdr3_nt: TGTGCCAGCAGTATTATCTCAGGGGGTCTTACTGAAGCTTTCTTT
v_call: TRBV11-3; clone_size: NA; j_call: TRBJ2-5; d_call: NA; cdr3_aa: CASSLFEGEETQYF; cdr3_nt: TGTGCCAGCAGCTTATTCGAGGGGGAGGAGACCCAGTACTTC
v_call: TRBV12-3/TRBV12-4; clone_size: NA; j_call: TRBJ1-2; d_call: TRBD1; cdr3_aa: CASSRQGGYGYTF; cdr3_nt: TGTGCCAGCAGTCGACAGGGGGGCTATGGCTACACCTTC
v_call: TRBV19; clone_size: few; j_call: TRBJ1-2; d_call: TRBD1; cdr3_aa: CASSPRRTGMGGYTF; cdr3_nt: TGTGCCAGTAGTCCTAGACGGACAGGGATGGGTGGCTACACCTTC
v_call: TRBV18; clone_size: NA; j_call: TRBJ1-1; d_call: TRBD1; cdr3_aa: CASSQRTGGETEAFF; cdr3_nt: TGTGCCAGCTCACAAAGGACAGGGGGCGAAACTGAAGCTTTCTTT
v_call: TRBV5-1; clone_size: few; j_call: TRBJ1-6; d_call: TRBD1; cdr3_aa: CASSSTFTGEGSPLHF; cdr3_nt: TGCGCCAGCAGCTCTACCTTTACAGGGGAAGGGTCACCCCTCCACTTT
v_call: TRBV19; clone_size: NA; j_call: TRBJ1-1; d_call: NA; cdr3_aa: CASSIAGFTEAFF; cdr3_nt: TGTGCCAGTAGTATAGCAGGGTTCACTGAAGCTTTCTTT
v_call: TRBV7-2; clone_size: NA; j_call: TRBJ1-5; d_call: NA; cdr3_aa: CASSSEGDSNQPQHF; cdr3_nt: TGTGCCAGCAGCTCCGAGGGCGATAGCAATCAGCCCCAGCATTTT